What follows are 32 T cell receptor beta chains derived from one specimen sequenced in a study of OX40 agonist ivuxolimab in advanced cancers. The table came from immunoSEQ multiplex PCR; TCRdb's copy has only in-frame clones and leaves some out. The top ten hold under 7.5% of the sample, which has about 69,000 clones, 75% to 90% seen once. Material: CD4+ or CD8+ T cells sorted from blood, obtained in a trial of the OX40 agonist ivuxolimab. These receptors were taken from an adult with an advanced solid tumor such as melanoma, head and neck, liver or kidney cancer.

The chain joins TRBV28 to TRBJ2-1; tentative D call: TRBD2 (5 bases). With 5 bases removed from V and 8 bases from J, the gap between germline ends came to 13 bases. Germline V gene sequence: CDR1 MDHEN, CDR2 SYDVKM. CDR3 length: 13 residues. The CDR3 DNA follows: TGTGCCAGCAGTCGAGGGAGCTTCGATGAGCAGTTCTTC. This sequence encodes CASSRGSFDEQFF.

The chain recombines TRBV5-4 with TRBJ1-2, with a tentative D call TRBD1 (6 bases). Germline values: CDR1 SGHNT, CDR2 YYREEE (reference sequence). The CDR3 totals 14 residues. Trimming removed 4 bases from V and 4 bases from J, with 14 bases in between. CDR3: CASSVGTISYGYTF. CDR3 sequence (DNA): TGTGCCAGCAGCGTCGGGACAATTAGCTATGGCTACACCTTC.

The genes are TRBV19 and TRBJ2-1, with TRBD2 matching over 8 bases. The V segment lost 5 bases and the J segment 6 bases; nucleotides outside the gene matches: 3. Germline loops: CDR1 LNHDA, CDR2 SQIVND (reference sequence). CDR3 length: 13 amino acids. CDR3 DNA sequence: TGTGCCAGTAGTCCGGGGGGGGTCAATGAGCAGTTCTTC. Translating it yields CASSPGGVNEQFF.

CDR3 sequence: CASSYVDELEELFF. In DNA form, the CDR3 reads TGTGCCAGCAGTTACGTAGACGAGCTCGAAGAGCTGTTTTTT. The chain employs TRBV6-6 and TRBJ2-2, with D hard to call. Germline V gene data show CDR1 as MNHNY and CDR2 as SVGAGI (reference sequence). The V end lost 2 bases, the J end lost 11 bases, and 15 bases lay between the germline ends. The CDR3 is 14 residues long.

V and J are TRBV7-9 and TRBJ2-1; perhaps D is TRBD1 or TRBD2 (6 bases each). The CDR3 covers 15 residues. CDR1 and CDR2 (germline): SEHNR, FQNEAQ (reference sequence). Trimming removed 5 bases from V and 9 bases from J, with 20 bases in between. The CDR3 spells CASSPRLLGGLEQFF. CDR3 coding DNA: TGTGCCAGCAGCCCCAGACTTTTGGGGGGCCTTGAGCAGTTCTTC.

The chain uses TRBV27 and TRBJ2-7, with D possibly being TRBD2 (6 bases). CDR1 MNHEY and CDR2 SMNVEV come from the germline V gene (reference sequence). This CDR3 is 15 amino acids long. V was cut by 5 bases and J by 0 bases, with 14 bases left in between. In nucleotides, the CDR3 is TGTGCCAGCAGTACCCTTGGCGGGACCTCCTACGAGCAGTACTTC. Translation gives CASSTLGGTSYEQYF.

This chain connects TRBV4-3 to TRBJ1-3; 7 bases agree with TRBD1. Losses at the gene ends were 4 bases for V and 1 base for J; bases not matched to a gene: 4. This CDR3 comprises 15 residues. Germline V CDR1 and CDR2: LGHNA, YSLEER. The CDR3 DNA follows: TGCGCCAGCAGCCCCAACAGGGGTTCTGGAAACACCATATATTTT. This gives the protein CASSPNRGSGNTIYF.

The genes are TRBV4-3 and TRBJ2-5; D possibly corresponds to TRBD2 (6 bases). Per the germline V gene, CDR1 is LGHNA and CDR2 is YSLEER. The V end was cut by 1 base, the J end by 5 bases, with 14 bases between. The CDR3 runs 15 residues. CDR3 bases: TGCGCCAGCAGCCAAGTTTTGGTGAGCGGGGAGACCCAGTACTTC. Translated, it gives CASSQVLVSGETQYF.

A note on this clone: The germline gene is not matched at one end of the junction; a read error may be the cause. The V and J genes are TRBV7-7 and TRBJ2-3; D is unclear. This CDR3 contains 14 residues. CDR1 SSHAT and CDR2 FNYEAQ come from the germline V gene (reference sequence). The CDR3 loop is CASSPNPGADTQYF. The CDR3 nucleotides are TGTGCTAGCAGCCCCAACCCCGGCGCAGATACGCAGTATTTT.

The chain links TRBV6-5 to TRBJ2-4, with D maybe TRBD1 (6 bases). This CDR3 is 15 amino acids long. CDR1 and CDR2 from the germline V gene are MNHEY and SVGAGI. Trimming left V 6 bases short and J 5 bases short, with 17 bases between. CDR3 in DNA: TGTGCCAGCAGCACACAGGGTCTACCGGAAAACATTCAGTACTTC. Translated, it gives CASSTQGLPENIQYF.

CDR3 nucleotides: TGTGCCAGCAGCGTAGAAGGGGCCCTTGGGGAGACCCAGTACTTC. Its protein product is CASSVEGALGETQYF. The chain is built from TRBV9 and TRBJ2-5; perhaps TRBD1 as D (5 bases). The CDR3 runs to 15 residues. V was cut by 0 bases and J by 5 bases, with 14 bases left in between. CDR1 and CDR2 from the germline V gene are SGDLS and YYNGEE.

The CDR3 protein is CASSLLQITGELFF. The CDR3 DNA sequence: TGTGCCAGCAGTTTGTTACAGATCACCGGGGAGCTGTTTTTT. The gene calls are TRBV27 and TRBJ2-2, with unresolved D. The CDR3 spans 14 residues. The V end was cut by 3 bases, the J end by 4 bases, with 9 bases between. CDR1 and CDR2 (germline): MNHEY, SMNVEV (reference sequence).

The rearrangement joins TRBV4-3 to TRBJ1-2; 7 nucleotides match TRBD1. Germline trimming cut 0 bases from V and 0 bases from J; bases unmatched to any gene: 10. This CDR3 contains 18 residues. Germline V gives CDR1 LGHNA, CDR2 YSLEER. CDR3 residues: CASSQDRTGQLANYGYTF. The CDR3, as DNA: TGCGCCAGCAGCCAAGATAGGACAGGACAACTAGCTAACTATGGCTACACCTTC.

The V call is TRBV6-5, the J call TRBJ1-5, with D tentatively TRBD1 (5 bases). In germline, CDR1 is MNHEY, CDR2 SVGAGI. With 5 bases removed from V and 5 bases from J, the gap between germline ends came to 16 bases. The CDR3 runs to 15 residues. The CDR3 DNA is TGTGCCAGCAGTCAAGGGGCAGGCCTGGATCAGCCCCAGCATTTT. Protein: CASSQGAGLDQPQHF.

The table lists this clone with a count of one. The chain employs TRBV27 and TRBJ2-7; D possibly corresponds to TRBD1 (5 bases). The germline V and J ends were trimmed by 8 bases and 3 bases, with 14 bases remaining between them. The CDR3 is 13 residues long. The germline V gene has CDR1 MNHEY and CDR2 SMNVEV (reference sequence). In DNA form, the CDR3 reads TGTGCCAGCGGGGTAGGGGCTGTCTACGAGCAGTACTTC. Its translation: CASGVGAVYEQYF.

The V gene is TRBV4-2, the J gene TRBJ2-1, with a tentative D call TRBD1 (6 bases). V lost 4 bases to trimming and J lost 10 bases, with 20 bases between them. CDR3 size: 15 residues. Germline CDR1 LGHNA, CDR2 YNFKEQ. This chain's CDR3 is CASSPRITSGTEQFF. The CDR3 DNA reads TGTGCCAGCAGCCCCAGAATTACCTCCGGGACAGAGCAGTTCTTC.

The V gene is TRBV6-1, the J gene TRBJ2-5, with D perhaps matching TRBD1 (5 bases). Judging by the DNA end, TRBJ2-7 fits better; the J call may be wrong. The CDR3 has 15 residues. The V gene's germline CDR1 is MNHNS and CDR2 SASEGT. The CDR3 coding sequence is TGTGCCAGCAGTGAATCCCCCGACAGCTCCTACGAGCAGTACTTC. Translating gives CASSESPDSSYEQYF.

The rearrangement joins TRBV5-4 to TRBJ2-7; D remains unclear. The CDR3 covers 14 residues. Germline V lookup: CDR1 SGHNT, CDR2 YYREEE (reference sequence). V lost 6 bases and J lost 0, with 13 bases in between. In DNA, the CDR3 is TGTGCCAGCACATCCCGACCGAGCTCCTACGAGCAGTACTTC. Its translation is CASTSRPSSYEQYF.

This clone was seen once. The rearrangement uses TRBV11-2 and TRBJ1-2; D gene unclear. This CDR3 contains 14 residues. The V gene's germline CDR1 is SGHAT and CDR2 FQNNGV. Trimming stripped 5 bases from V and 0 bases from J, with 10 bases between. This CDR3 reads CASSHMGANYGYTF. In nucleotides, the CDR3 is TGTGCCAGCAGCCATATGGGTGCTAACTATGGCTACACCTTC.

The genes are TRBV28 and TRBJ2-7; 10 bases agree with TRBD1. With 4 bases clipped from V and 3 bases from J, the junction kept 12 bases outside the gene matches. The CDR3 runs 17 residues. Germline loops: CDR1 MDHEN, CDR2 SYDVKM. The CDR3 bases are TGTGCCAGCAGTTCACGGACAGGGGGTGCGTACTACTACGAGCAGTACTTC. It specifies CASSSRTGGAYYYEQYF.

The rearrangement uses TRBV28 and TRBJ2-1, with 7 bases fitting TRBD2. Germline values: CDR1 MDHEN, CDR2 SYDVKM. The trim removed 2 bases at V and 0 bases at J, leaving 7 bases unmatched. CDR3 length: 17 residues. CDR3 DNA: TGTGCCAGCAGTTTAAGGGGAGGGGACCACTCCTACAATGAGCAGTTCTTC. Translation gives CASSLRGGDHSYNEQFF.

The rearrangement joins TRBV4-1 to TRBJ2-2; the D is unclear. The CDR3 totals 14 residues. V lost 3 bases to trimming and J lost 5 bases, with 10 bases between them. In germline, CDR1 is MGHRA, CDR2 YSYEKL. CDR3 DNA: TGCGCCAGCAGCCATCATCAGGAGACCGGGGAGCTGTTTTTT. Amino acids: CASSHHQETGELFF.

J is TRBJ2-2 and V is TRBV7-8; the match to TRBD1 covers 7 bases. This CDR3 has 16 residues. Germline-derived CDR1 and CDR2 are SGHVS and FQNEAQ. Losses at the gene ends were 5 bases for V and 3 bases for J; bases not matched to a gene: 9. The CDR3 DNA is TGTGCCAGCAGCGACCCGGGACAGTCTTACACCGGGGAGCTGTTTTTT. Translation: CASSDPGQSYTGELFF.

The rearrangement uses TRBV27 and TRBJ1-2; D possibly corresponds to TRBD1 (5 bases). The V gene's germline CDR1 is MNHEY and CDR2 SMNVEV (reference sequence). The germline V and J ends were trimmed by 6 bases and 4 bases, with 21 bases remaining between them. The CDR3 length is 16 residues. CDR3 bases: TGTGCCAGCAGCGCGGAAAGGGGTCCCCAGATCTATGGCTACACCTTC. Translation gives CASSAERGPQIYGYTF.

The chain carries TRBV9 and TRBJ2-7; maybe TRBD2 (6 bases). The CDR3 covers 14 residues. The germline gives CDR1 SGDLS, CDR2 YYNGEE. V dropped 3 bases and J dropped 2 bases, with 12 bases sitting between them. The CDR3 nucleotides read TGTGCCAGCAGCGCGGGGGACTTAACCTACGAGCAGTACTTC. Protein product: CASSAGDLTYEQYF.

The chain combines TRBV7-3 with TRBJ2-1, with TRBD1 matching over 8 bases. Germline V gene sequence: CDR1 SGHTA, CDR2 FQGTGA. V lost 5 bases, J lost 0 bases, and 6 bases stayed unmatched. The CDR3 is made up of 16 amino acids. CDR3 amino acids: CASSAQGASSYNEQFF. The CDR3 region has the DNA TGTGCCAGCAGCGCCCAGGGGGCGAGCTCCTACAATGAGCAGTTCTTC.

The rearrangement uses TRBV7-3 and TRBJ2-1, with 10 bases fitting TRBD2. V lost 5 bases, J lost 4 bases, and 5 bases stayed unmatched. CDR3 length: 15 residues. CDR1 and CDR2 from the germline V gene are SGHTA and FQGTGA. The chain's CDR3 is CASSESGGAYNEQFF. The DNA for the CDR3 is TGTGCCAGCAGCGAAAGCGGGGGGGCGTACAATGAGCAGTTCTTC.

V and J are TRBV13 and TRBJ2-5; D not resolved. The J call is uncertain, as TRBJ2-7 better fits the DNA end. Germline CDR1 reads PRHDT; CDR2 reads FYEKMQ (reference sequence). The CDR3 is 12 amino acids. The CDR3 reads CASSRSSYEQYF. The CDR3 DNA reads as TGTGCCAGCAGCCGGAGCTCCTACGAGCAGTACTTC.

This clone has a handful of counts. The rearrangement joins TRBV7-6 to TRBJ2-2; D ambiguous. The length of the CDR3 is 14 residues. Germline loops: CDR1 SGHVS, CDR2 FNYEAQ. V was cut by 1 base and J by 3 bases, with 6 bases left in between. The CDR3 protein is CASSLDLYTGELFF. The CDR3 bases are TGTGCCAGCAGCTTAGATCTGTACACCGGGGAGCTGTTTTTT.

This chain connects TRBV7-9 to TRBJ1-2; a possible D gene is TRBD1 (5 bases). V was shortened by 3 bases and J by 8 bases, with 16 bases between the two germline ends. There are 14 residues in the CDR3. CDR1 is SEHNR, CDR2 FQNEAQ, per germline (reference sequence). DNA of the CDR3: TGTGCCAGCAGCTTCGCCTCGGCCGGGGACGGCTACACCTTC. It translates to CASSFASAGDGYTF.

The rearrangement links TRBV5-8 to TRBJ2-7; D is perhaps TRBD2 (6 bases). CDR3 size: 14 residues. Germline V gene sequence: CDR1 SGHTS, CDR2 YDEGEE. V lost 2 bases, J lost 3 bases, and 12 bases lay in between. CDR3 region: CASSFSADYYEQYF. CDR3 DNA: TGTGCCAGCAGCTTCTCTGCGGACTACTACGAGCAGTACTTC. Full variable domain (missing parts from reference TRBV5-8 and TRBJ2-7): EAGVTQSPTHLIKTRGQQATLRCSPISGHTSVYWYQQALGLGLQFLLWYDEGEERNRGNFPPRFSGRQFPNYSSELNVNALELEDSALYLCASSFSADYYEQYFGPGTRLTVT.

V is TRBV13 and J is TRBJ2-7; TRBD1 aligns across 7 bases. Germline V CDR1 and CDR2: PRHDT, FYEKMQ (reference sequence). The CDR3 loop spans 15 amino acids. The ends lost 5 bases at V and 0 bases at J; junction bases unmatched: 7. The CDR3 DNA sequence: TGTGCCAGCAGCCGGGGACAGCTCGACTCCTACGAGCAGTACTTC. Translation: CASSRGQLDSYEQYF. Supplemented by reference TRBV13 and TRBJ2-7, the full variable domain reads AAGVIQSPRHLIKEKRETATLKCYPIPRHDTVYWYQQGPGQDPQFLISFYEKMQSDKGSIPDRFSAQQFSDYHSELNMSSLELGDSALYFCASSRGQLDSYEQYFGPGTRLTVT.